The 8 T cell receptor beta chains presented below share a single source sample, sequenced in a study of T cells in Graves' hyperthyroidism and ophthalmopathy (dated by TCRdb to 2018 to 2020). Libraries were prepared through multiplex PCR. TCRdb lists the instrument as Illumina HiSeq 2000. The TCR beta CDR3 regions were amplified from the RNA transcripts. The TCR CDR3 was subjected to a first round of RT-PCR using the HTBI primer set and the Qiagen OneStep RT-PCR kit. Using fastp at Q25 and MiXCR, TCRdb reprocessed the public reads and kept productive beta chains. Entries are consolidated by CDR3 protein sequence, retaining the most common genes and DNA. The sample yields about 680,000 distinct CDR3 sequences; roughly a third were counted once. Roughly 30% of the sample lies in the top ten. The sequenced sample consisted of blood. The receptors were gathered from a woman between 35 and 50 years old with Graves' hyperthyroidism.

The chain has TRBV4-2 and TRBJ1-2; possibly TRBD1 for D (5 bases). Trimming took 0 bases from V and 9 from J, leaving 17 bases between them. The germline V gene encodes CDR1 LGHNA and CDR2 YNFKEQ. The CDR3 has 15 amino acids. This CDR3 reads CASSQDVLGVVSYTF. The CDR3 DNA reads as TGTGCCAGCAGCCAAGATGTGTTGGGGGTGGTGAGCTACACCTTC.

This clonotype was seen repeatedly, ten times or more. The V and J genes are TRBV12-3 or TRBV12-4 and TRBJ2-7, with TRBD1 matching over 8 bases. The CDR3 sequence is 14 residues long. V was clipped by 0 bases and J by 2 bases; unmatched bases: 0. CDR3 residues: CASSLADRAYEQYF. CDR3 bases: TGTGCCAGCAGTTTAGCGGACAGGGCCTACGAGCAGTACTTC.

This clonotype was detected ten times or more. The V gene is TRBV6-5, the J gene TRBJ1-5, with 7 nucleotides matching TRBD1. From germline, CDR1 is MNHEY and CDR2 SVGAGI. V lost 6 bases and J lost 2; bases outside the gene matches: 7. This CDR3 is 15 amino acids long. Written as DNA, the CDR3 is TGTGCCAGCAGCCCCGGGGGACAGCGCAATCAGCCCCAGCATTTT. Protein sequence: CASSPGGQRNQPQHF.

There are a few counts of this clonotype. V usage is TRBV6-1 and J usage is TRBJ1-2; no clear D. Germline assignment: CDR1 MNHNS and CDR2 SASEGT. CDR3 length equals 14 residues. V shed 5 bases and J shed 3 bases, with 13 bases lying between them. This chain's CDR3 is CASSTPARDYGYTF. In DNA form, the CDR3 reads TGTGCCAGCAGTACCCCGGCTAGGGACTATGGCTACACCTTC.

Comment on this clonotype: A much larger clone differs from this one at a single base, so this may be a read error. The chain employs TRBV6-5 and TRBJ2-6; unclear D gene. The CDR3 contains 15 residues. The germline V gene encodes CDR1 MNHEY and CDR2 SVGAGI. CDR3 region: CASSYVSSGTNVLTF. CDR3 nucleotide sequence: TGTGCCAGCAGTTACGTCAGCTCTGGGACCAACGTCCTGACTTTC.

The V call is TRBV5-6, the J call TRBJ1-1; possibly TRBD1 for D (5 bases). V dropped 0 bases and J dropped 4 bases, with 10 bases sitting between them. The germline V gene has CDR1 SGHDT and CDR2 YYEEEE. This CDR3 is 14 amino acids long. The CDR3 DNA follows: TGTGCCAGCAGCTTGGTTCAGGGTACCACTGAAGCTTTCTTT. It encodes CASSLVQGTTEAFF.

The gene calls are TRBV5-1 and TRBJ1-1; weak D call: TRBD1 (5 bases). Germline V CDR1 and CDR2: SGHRS, YFSETQ. The CDR3 covers 17 residues. Trimming shortened V by 0 bases and J by 0 bases, and 15 bases separated the two germline ends. The DNA of the CDR3 is TGCGCCAGCAGCTTGGACCTTACGGGACTGTTGAACACTGAAGCTTTCTTT. Amino acid sequence: CASSLDLTGLLNTEAFF.

In the case of this clonotype: A much larger clonotype is one base distant, so this may be a read error. The chain is built from TRBV7-2 and TRBJ1-1, with a tentative D call TRBD1 (6 bases). The germline gives CDR1 SGHTA, CDR2 FQGNSA. Deletions cut 5 bases from V and 0 bases from J, with 13 bases between. The CDR3 covers 15 residues. This CDR3 reads CASSQRAGVNTEAFF. DNA of the CDR3: TGTGCCAGCAGCCAAAGGGCAGGGGTGAACACTGAAGCTTTCTTT.